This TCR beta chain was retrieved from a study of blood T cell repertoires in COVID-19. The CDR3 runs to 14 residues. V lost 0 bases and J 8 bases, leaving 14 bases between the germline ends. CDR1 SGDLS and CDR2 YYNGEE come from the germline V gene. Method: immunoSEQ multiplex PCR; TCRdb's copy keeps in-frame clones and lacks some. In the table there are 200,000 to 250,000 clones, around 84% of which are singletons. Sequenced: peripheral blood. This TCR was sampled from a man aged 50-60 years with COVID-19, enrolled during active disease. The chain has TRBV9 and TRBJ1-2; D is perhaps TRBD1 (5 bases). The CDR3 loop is CASSVGVGAPGYTF. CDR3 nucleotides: TGTGCCAGCAGCGTAGGGGTAGGGGCGCCCGGCTACACCTTC.